The clone carrying this T cell receptor beta chain is a singleton in its sample. Antigen unknown. This sample stems from a study of cytomegalovirus exposure and HLA in healthy donors. In the PCR, 60 Vbeta and 13 Jbeta primers were used. Sequencing was performed with immunoSEQ multiplex PCR; in TCRdb, only in-frame clones are kept and a portion is missing. Of some 170,000 clones listed, approximately 79% were seen once; the top ten hold approximately 6%. The germline V gene encodes CDR1 MNHEY and CDR2 SMNVEV (reference sequence). This CDR3 spans 14 amino acids. V gave up 4 bases and J gave up 5 bases; unmatched junction bases: 6. Study findings and constraints: In an earlier analysis, productive rearrangement rates for most beta V segments clustered near 87% or 30%.

The gene calls are TRBV27 and TRBJ2-5; TRBD1 matches at 8 bases. This sequence was found in a man in his forties or fifties in good health and CMV-seropositive. What was sequenced was PBMCs. The CDR3 coding sequence is TGTGCCAGCAGTTATCAGGGGGCGAGGGAGACCCAGTACTTC. This translates into CASSYQGARETQYF.